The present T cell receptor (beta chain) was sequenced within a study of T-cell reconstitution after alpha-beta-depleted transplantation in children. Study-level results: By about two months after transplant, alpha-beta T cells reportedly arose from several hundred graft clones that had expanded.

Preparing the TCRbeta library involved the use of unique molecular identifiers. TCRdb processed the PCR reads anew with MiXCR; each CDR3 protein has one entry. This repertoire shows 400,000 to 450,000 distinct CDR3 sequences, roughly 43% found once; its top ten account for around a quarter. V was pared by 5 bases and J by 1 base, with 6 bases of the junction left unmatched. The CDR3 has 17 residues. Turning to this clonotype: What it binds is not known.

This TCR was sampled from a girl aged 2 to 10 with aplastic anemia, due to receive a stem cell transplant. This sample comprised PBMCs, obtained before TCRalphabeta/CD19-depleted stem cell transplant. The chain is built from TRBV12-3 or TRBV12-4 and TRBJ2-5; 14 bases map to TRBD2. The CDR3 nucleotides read TGTGCCAGCAGTCCGGGACTAGCGGGGGCGTCCCAAGAGACCCAGTACTTC. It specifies CASSPGLAGASQETQYF.